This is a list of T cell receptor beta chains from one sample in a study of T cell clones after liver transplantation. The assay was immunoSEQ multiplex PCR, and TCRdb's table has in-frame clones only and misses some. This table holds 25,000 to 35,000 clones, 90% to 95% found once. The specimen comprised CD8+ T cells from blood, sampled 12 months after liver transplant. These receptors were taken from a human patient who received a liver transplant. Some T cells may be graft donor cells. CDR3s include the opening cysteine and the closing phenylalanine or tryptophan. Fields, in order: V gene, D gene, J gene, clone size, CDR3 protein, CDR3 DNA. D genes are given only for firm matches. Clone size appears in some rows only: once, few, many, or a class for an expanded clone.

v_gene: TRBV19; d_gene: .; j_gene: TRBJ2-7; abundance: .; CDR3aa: CLGVHEQYF; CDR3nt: TGCTTAGGGGTCCACGAGCAGTACTTC
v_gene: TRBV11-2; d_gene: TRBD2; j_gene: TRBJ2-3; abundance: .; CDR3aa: CASSRREGTSTDTQYF; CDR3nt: TGTGCCAGCAGCCGGCGGGAGGGGACTAGCACAGATACGCAGTATTTT
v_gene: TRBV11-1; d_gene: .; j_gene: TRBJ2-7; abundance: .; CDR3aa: CASSLARTGRDEQYF; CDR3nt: TGTGCCAGCAGCTTAGCAAGGACAGGGAGGGACGAGCAGTACTTC
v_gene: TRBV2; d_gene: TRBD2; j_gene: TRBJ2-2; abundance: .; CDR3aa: CASSLNGLAGDETGELFF; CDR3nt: TGTGCCAGCAGTCTTAATGGACTAGCGGGAGATGAGACCGGGGAGCTGTTTTTT
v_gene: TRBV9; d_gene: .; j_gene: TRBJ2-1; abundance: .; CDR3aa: CASSVVGVNYNEQFF; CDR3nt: TGTGCCAGCAGCGTAGTTGGAGTAAACTACAATGAGCAGTTCTTC
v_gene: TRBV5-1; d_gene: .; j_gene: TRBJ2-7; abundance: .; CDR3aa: CASRPRSRGYEQYF; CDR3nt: TGCGCCAGCAGACCTCGGAGCCGAGGCTACGAGCAGTACTTC
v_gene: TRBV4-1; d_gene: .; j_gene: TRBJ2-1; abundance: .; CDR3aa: CASSPNANEQFF; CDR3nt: TGCGCCAGCAGCCCCAACGCCAATGAGCAGTTCTTC
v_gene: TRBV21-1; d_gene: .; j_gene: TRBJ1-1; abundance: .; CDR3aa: CAIIREAFF; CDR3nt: TGTGCCATCATTAGAGAAGCTTTCTTT
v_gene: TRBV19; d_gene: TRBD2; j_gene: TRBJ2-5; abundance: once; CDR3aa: CASSIASGRATQYF; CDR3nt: TGTGCCAGTAGTATAGCTAGCGGGAGGGCCACCCAGTACTTC
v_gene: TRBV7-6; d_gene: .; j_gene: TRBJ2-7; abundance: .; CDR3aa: CAQQGRSSYEQYF; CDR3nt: TGTGCCCAACAGGGCCGAAGCTCCTACGAGCAGTACTTC
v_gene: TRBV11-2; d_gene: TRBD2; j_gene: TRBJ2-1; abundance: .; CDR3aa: CASLGEREGPYNEQFF; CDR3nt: TGTGCCTCCCTGGGGGAGCGGGAGGGCCCCTACAATGAGCAGTTCTTC
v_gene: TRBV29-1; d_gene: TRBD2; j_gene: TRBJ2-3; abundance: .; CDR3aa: CSVAGLAGTDTQYF; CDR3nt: TGCAGCGTTGCGGGGCTAGCGGGGACAGATACGCAGTATTTT
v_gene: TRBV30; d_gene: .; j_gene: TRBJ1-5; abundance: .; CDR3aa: CAWSRAANQPQHF; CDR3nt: TGTGCCTGGAGTCGGGCAGCTAATCAGCCCCAGCATTTT
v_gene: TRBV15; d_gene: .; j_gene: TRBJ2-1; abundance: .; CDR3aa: CATSKLQRANNEQFF; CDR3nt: TGTGCCACCAGCAAACTGCAGCGGGCTAACAATGAGCAGTTCTTC
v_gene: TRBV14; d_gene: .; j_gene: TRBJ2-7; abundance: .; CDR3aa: CASSQDYPLYEQYF; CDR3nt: TGTGCCAGCAGCCAAGACTACCCCCTTTACGAGCAGTACTTC
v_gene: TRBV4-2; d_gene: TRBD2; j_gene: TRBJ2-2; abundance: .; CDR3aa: CASSQEERDANTGELFF; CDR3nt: TGTGCCAGCAGCCAAGAGGAGCGGGACGCGAACACCGGGGAGCTGTTTTTT
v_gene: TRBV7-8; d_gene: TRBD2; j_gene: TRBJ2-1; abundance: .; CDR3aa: CASSYLAGSYNEQFF; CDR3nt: TGTGCCAGCAGCTATCTAGCGGGATCCTACAATGAGCAGTTCTTC
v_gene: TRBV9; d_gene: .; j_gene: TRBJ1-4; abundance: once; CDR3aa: CASSVDGRQNEKLFF; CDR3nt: TGTGCCAGCAGCGTAGACGGGCGACAAAATGAAAAACTGTTTTTT
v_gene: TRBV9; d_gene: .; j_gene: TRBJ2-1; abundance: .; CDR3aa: CASSVDGDYNEQFF; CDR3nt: TGTGCCAGCAGCGTAGATGGAGATTACAATGAGCAGTTCTTC
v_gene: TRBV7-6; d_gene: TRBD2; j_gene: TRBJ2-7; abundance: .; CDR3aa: CASSLESSGSYEQYF; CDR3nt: TGTGCCAGCAGCTTAGAATCTAGCGGCTCCTACGAGCAGTACTTC
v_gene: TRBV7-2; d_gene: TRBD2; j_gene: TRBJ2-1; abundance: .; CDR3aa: CALQAGGAYNEQFF; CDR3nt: TGTGCCTTGCAGGCGGGAGGTGCATACAATGAGCAGTTCTTC
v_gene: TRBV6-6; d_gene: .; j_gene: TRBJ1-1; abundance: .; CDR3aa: CASRGRASTEAFF; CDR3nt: TGTGCCAGCAGAGGCAGGGCATCCACTGAAGCTTTCTTT
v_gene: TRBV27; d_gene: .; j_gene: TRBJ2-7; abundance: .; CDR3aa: CASSLTQLREQYF; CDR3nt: TGTGCCAGCAGTTTAACCCAGCTAAGAGAGCAGTACTTC
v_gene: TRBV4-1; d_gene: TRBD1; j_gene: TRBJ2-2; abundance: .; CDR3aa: CASTWGQVISGELFF; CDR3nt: TGCGCCAGCACGTGGGGACAGGTGATTTCCGGGGAGCTGTTTTTT
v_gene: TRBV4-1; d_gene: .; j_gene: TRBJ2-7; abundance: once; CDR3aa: CASSQVGLAGYEQYF; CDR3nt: TGCGCCAGCAGCCAAGTGGGACTGGCTGGGTACGAGCAGTACTTC
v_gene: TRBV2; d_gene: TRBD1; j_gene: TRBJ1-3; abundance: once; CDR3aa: CASSEGSGTGGNTIYF; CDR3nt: TGTGCCAGCAGTGAAGGTTCCGGGACAGGCGGAAACACCATATATTTT